This T cell receptor beta chain was observed in a study of shared clonotypes between healthy human individuals. General study points: Among several donors, approximately 5% of naive CD4 clonotypes were found in common.

Each sorted subset replicate got 200 ng genomic DNA, 25,000 to 35,000 genomes. Some clones are missing from TCRdb's copy, which holds only in-frame ones; the method was immunoSEQ multiplex PCR. The sample records around 650,000 clones, around 96% being singletons. CDR3 length: 13 residues. Trimming took 9 bases from V and 0 from J, leaving 11 bases between them. Looked up from germline, CDR1 is MNHNS and CDR2 is SASEGT. Points on this clone: Its antigen is currently unknown.

Only CD45RO-negative cells positively selected for CCR7 counted as naive CD8 cells, so terminally differentiated effector memory CD45RA+ cells were excluded. Sequenced input: naive CD8+ T cells sorted from blood. V and J are TRBV6-1 and TRBJ1-1; D remains unclear. The clonotype was recovered from a woman aged 25 to 39 in good health. CDR3 DNA: TGTGCCAGTTGCGTCAGAATGAACACTGAAGCTTTCTTT. Protein: CASCVRMNTEAFF.